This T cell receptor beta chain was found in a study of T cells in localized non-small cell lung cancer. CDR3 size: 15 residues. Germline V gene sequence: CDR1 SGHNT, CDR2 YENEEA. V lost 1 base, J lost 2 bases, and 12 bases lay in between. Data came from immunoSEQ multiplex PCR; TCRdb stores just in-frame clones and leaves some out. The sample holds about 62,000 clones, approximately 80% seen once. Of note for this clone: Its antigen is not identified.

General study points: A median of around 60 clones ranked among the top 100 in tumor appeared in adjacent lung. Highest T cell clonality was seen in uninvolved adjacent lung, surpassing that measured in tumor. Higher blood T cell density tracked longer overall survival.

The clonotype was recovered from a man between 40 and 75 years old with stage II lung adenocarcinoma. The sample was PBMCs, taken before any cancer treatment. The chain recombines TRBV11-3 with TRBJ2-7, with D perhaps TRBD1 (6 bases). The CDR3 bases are TGTGCCAGCAGCTTAGTACAGGGAACACCCTACGAGCAGTACTTC. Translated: CASSLVQGTPYEQYF.